This TCR beta chain is from a study of monozygotic twins with inflammatory bowel disease. This CDR3 has 17 amino acids. Germline V CDR1 and CDR2: DFQATT, SNEGSKA (reference sequence). TCRdb reworked the 5' RACE reads into one entry per CDR3 protein, no DNA. The sample table includes over 110,000 distinct CDR3 sequences. On this clonotype itself: Its cognate antigen is unknown.

Study results and limitations: Treatment differences in immunosuppression may have added variability to the repertoires of patients. Diversity of TCRbeta measured by inverse Simpson was lower in IBD patients than in healthy co-twins.

Researchers collected more than 2 ml of blood per donor. Whole blood without T cell sorting served as the source of isolated total RNA. The TCR was taken from a human donor with ulcerative colitis or Crohn's disease, or a healthy co-twin of an affected twin (not recorded which). The chain couples TRBV20-1 to TRBJ2-3; the D gene TCRdb calls, TRBD2, cannot be checked with no DNA. Specimen: blood. CDR3 region: CSARRYRHRGTLDTQYF.